The 20 T cell receptor beta chains in this list originate from one sample, sequenced in a study of CD8 T cells in Susac syndrome. RNA amounts of roughly 0.45 to 1 ug underwent reverse transcription with random hexamers. TCRdb re-called the immunoSEQ multiplex PCR reads with MiXCR, one entry per CDR3 protein. The sample comprises roughly 220,000 distinct CDR3 sequences, around 93% of which are singletons, and 0.15% to 0.2% rests with the top ten. The sequencing input was CD4+ T cells from PBMCs. The receptor set was obtained from a human donor with Susac syndrome.

This chain uses TRBV12-3 or TRBV12-4 with TRBJ2-7; D is perhaps TRBD1 (5 bases). V lost 3 bases to trimming and J lost 4 bases, with 10 bases between them. The CDR3 runs to 13 residues. The CDR3 region is CASSFKGRYEQYF. For the CDR3, the DNA is TGTGCCAGCAGTTTTAAGGGGCGGTACGAGCAGTACTTC.

V is TRBV6-5 and J is TRBJ1-1; D gene ambiguous. The germline CDR1 and CDR2 sequences are MNHEY and SVGAGI. V dropped 0 bases and J dropped 1 base, with 9 bases sitting between them. The CDR3 length is 15 residues. The CDR3 region has the DNA TGTGCCAGCAGTTACTCCAACCGCGGGAACACTGAAGCTTTCTTT. It is translated as CASSYSNRGNTEAFF.

The genes are TRBV12-3 or TRBV12-4 and TRBJ1-2, with D maybe TRBD1 (5 bases). The V and J ends lost 8 bases and 1 base respectively, with 11 bases between them. The CDR3 runs to 13 residues. CDR3 DNA sequence: TGTGCCAGCCAACAGGATTTTAACTATGGCTACACCTTC. Translation: CASQQDFNYGYTF.

This chain links TRBV18 with TRBJ2-3; 7 bases line up with TRBD1. The CDR3 totals 13 residues. Looked up from germline, CDR1 is KGHSH and CDR2 is LQKENI. J gave up 6 bases and V 6 bases, and 6 bases lay outside the gene matches. The CDR3 sequence: CASSPDRVDTQYF. The CDR3 nucleotides read TGTGCCAGCTCTCCCGACAGGGTGGATACGCAGTATTTT.

The chain recombines TRBV30 with TRBJ1-5, with D hard to call. V lost 2 bases and J 6 bases, leaving 8 bases between the germline ends. The CDR3 has 12 residues. Germline CDR1 is GTSNPN and CDR2 is SVGIG (reference sequence). DNA of the CDR3: TGTGCCTGGAGTTTGGGGTCTCAGCCCCAGCATTTT. It encodes CAWSLGSQPQHF. Full variable domain (rest looked up from reference TRBV30 and TRBJ1-5): SQTIHQWPATLVQPVGSPLSLECTVEGTSNPNLYWYRQAAGRGLQLLFYSVGIGQISSEVPQNLSASRPQDRQFILSSKKLLLSDSGFYLCAWSLGSQPQHFGDGTRLSIL.

The chain is built from TRBV24-1 and TRBJ1-4, with D possibly matching TRBD1 (5 bases). The germline V gene encodes CDR1 KGHDR and CDR2 SFDVKD. The germline V and J ends were trimmed by 3 bases and 4 bases, with 11 bases remaining between them. The CDR3 totals 15 residues. The CDR3 sequence is CATSDPRDGNEKLFF. The CDR3 DNA is TGTGCCACCAGTGATCCCCGGGACGGTAATGAAAAACTGTTTTTT.

V is TRBV5-1 and J is TRBJ1-1; D ambiguous. Deletions cut 4 bases from V and 4 bases from J, with 14 bases between. CDR1 and CDR2 from the germline V gene are SGHRS and YFSETQ. The CDR3 consists of 14 residues. The CDR3 protein is CASSQPGSGTEAFF. As DNA, the CDR3 is TGCGCCAGCAGCCAACCGGGGTCGGGCACTGAAGCTTTCTTT.

The chain is built from TRBV7-2 and TRBJ2-2; D call uncertain. Trimming stripped 7 bases from V and 2 bases from J, with 11 bases between. Germline V gene lookup returns CDR1 SGHTA and CDR2 FQGNSA. The CDR3 extends over 14 amino acids. This CDR3 is CASTPEPNTGELFF. The CDR3, as DNA: TGTGCCAGCACCCCCGAGCCCAACACCGGGGAGCTGTTTTTT.

The chain links TRBV20-1 to TRBJ2-1; 10 nucleotides line up with TRBD1. Trimming at V came to 5 bases and at J to 9 bases, leaving 10 bases not matched to a gene. The CDR3 length is 14 residues. CDR1 and CDR2 (germline): DFQATT, SNEGSKA (reference sequence). The DNA of the CDR3 is TGCAGTGCTGGTCCCGGGACAGGGGAGGGTGAGCAGTTCTTC. Its translation: CSAGPGTGEGEQFF.

The chain couples TRBV30 to TRBJ2-5; no firm D call. Germline CDR1 reads GTSNPN; CDR2 reads SVGIG (reference sequence). This CDR3 has 13 residues. V lost 2 bases to trimming and J lost 5 bases, with 12 bases between them. The CDR3 DNA follows: TGTGCCTGGAGTTGGGGTTCGAGGGAGACCCAGTACTTC. Translation: CAWSWGSRETQYF.

The rearrangement uses TRBV6-6 and TRBJ2-5; D perhaps matches TRBD1 (5 bases). The V end was cut by 7 bases, the J end by 2 bases, with 8 bases between. Germline V gives CDR1 MNHNY, CDR2 SVGAGI (reference sequence). The CDR3 is 12 amino acids. The CDR3 nucleotides read TGTGCCAGCACTAGGGGACAAGAGACCCAGTACTTC. Protein: CASTRGQETQYF.

This chain uses TRBV24-1 with TRBJ2-1; tentatively, D is TRBD2 (6 bases). Between the trimmed V and J ends, which lost 9 bases and 3 bases, there was a span of 8 bases. In germline, CDR1 is KGHDR, CDR2 SFDVKD. The CDR3 has 12 amino acids. The DNA for the CDR3 is TGTGCCACCTTGACTAGCTACAATGAGCAGTTCTTC. This codes for CATLTSYNEQFF.

This sequence joins TRBV5-4 and TRBJ2-2; D is tentatively TRBD1 or TRBD2 (6 bases each). Trimming stripped 4 bases from V and 7 bases from J, with 20 bases between. The CDR3 covers 16 residues. The V gene's germline CDR1 is SGHNT and CDR2 YYREEE (reference sequence). As DNA, the CDR3 is TGTGCCAGCAGCCCACACCCGGAACGGGGGCACGGGGAGCTGTTTTTT. This gives the protein CASSPHPERGHGELFF.

The gene calls are TRBV4-3 and TRBJ2-3; D gene uncertain. Germline loops: CDR1 LGHNA, CDR2 YSLEER. Trimming pared 1 base from V and 3 bases from J, leaving 11 bases between. CDR3 size: 15 residues. Here the CDR3 DNA reads TGCGCCAGCAGCCAAGTTCTGGACCGAACAGATACGCAGTATTTT. Its protein is CASSQVLDRTDTQYF.

The chain combines TRBV20-1 with TRBJ1-1; 9 bases match TRBD1. In germline, CDR1 is DFQATT, CDR2 SNEGSKA (reference sequence). V shed 2 bases and J 3 bases; nucleotides not matched to a gene: 7. The CDR3 has 15 amino acids. CDR3 DNA sequence: TGCAGTGCTAGATCGCGACAGGGGGACGACACTGAAGCTTTCTTT. It specifies CSARSRQGDDTEAFF.

The rearrangement links TRBV19 to TRBJ1-1; D is unresolved. The CDR3 length is 13 residues. The germline CDR1 and CDR2 sequences are LNHDA and SQIVND (reference sequence). The V end lost 7 bases, the J end lost 3 bases, and 12 bases lay between the germline ends. The CDR3: CASTTPRDTEAFF. The DNA of the CDR3 is TGTGCCAGTACCACACCTCGGGACACTGAAGCTTTCTTT.

The genes are TRBV30 and TRBJ1-1; 8 bases map to TRBD1. Germline values: CDR1 GTSNPN, CDR2 SVGIG (reference sequence). This CDR3 is built from 13 residues. Germline trimming cut 3 bases from V and 6 bases from J; bases unmatched to any gene: 6. CDR3 coding DNA: TGTGCCTGGAGGGGGACAGGTGGCTCTGAAGCTTTCTTT. Protein product: CAWRGTGGSEAFF.

The V and J genes are TRBV20-1 and TRBJ2-7; D possibly corresponds to TRBD2 (5 bases). The CDR3 runs to 13 residues. V lost 5 bases, J lost 3 bases, and 14 bases lay in between. Germline V lookup: CDR1 DFQATT, CDR2 SNEGSKA (reference sequence). CDR3 loop: CSAPSGNSYEQYF. In DNA form, the CDR3 reads TGCAGTGCTCCGTCGGGAAATAGCTACGAGCAGTACTTC.

The chain carries TRBV6-5 and TRBJ2-5; D call uncertain. Trimming took off 4 bases at V and 0 bases at J, with 6 bases between the two ends. The V gene's germline CDR1 is MNHEY and CDR2 SVGAGI. The length of the CDR3 is 13 residues. The CDR3 protein is CASSLTYQETQYF. CDR3 coding DNA: TGTGCCAGCAGTTTGACATACCAAGAGACCCAGTACTTC.

The chain uses TRBV7-2 and TRBJ1-6, with D possibly TRBD1 on 5 matching bases. The germline V gene has CDR1 SGHTA and CDR2 FQGNSA. The ends were cut back, 1 base at V and 6 bases at J, with 10 bases in the middle. This CDR3 has 15 residues. The CDR3 coding sequence is TGTGCCAGCAGCTTAGGTGCGGGGGTTAATTCACCCCTCCACTTT. This codes for CASSLGAGVNSPLHF. The whole variable domain, remainder taken from reference TRBV7-2 and TRBJ1-6, is GAGVSQSPSNKVTEKGKDVELRCDPISGHTALYWYRQSLGQGLEFLIYFQGNSAPDKSGLPSDRFSAERTGGSVSTLTIQRTQQEDSAVYLCASSLGAGVNSPLHFGNGTRLTVT.